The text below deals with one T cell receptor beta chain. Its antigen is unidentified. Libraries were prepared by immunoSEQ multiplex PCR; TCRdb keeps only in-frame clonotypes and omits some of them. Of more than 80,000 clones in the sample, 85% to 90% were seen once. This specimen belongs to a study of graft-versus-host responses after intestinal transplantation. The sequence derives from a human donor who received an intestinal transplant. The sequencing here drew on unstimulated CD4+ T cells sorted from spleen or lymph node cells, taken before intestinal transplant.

The CDR3 sequence is CASSLGGGGVDSNQPQHF. CDR3 in DNA: TGTGCCAGCAGTTTAGGGGGAGGGGGAGTAGATAGCAATCAGCCCCAGCATTTT. This chain connects TRBV27 to TRBJ1-5; D is perhaps TRBD1 (6 bases). Trimming left V 2 bases short and J 0 bases short, with 17 bases between. The germline CDR1 and CDR2 sequences are MNHEY and SMNVEV (reference sequence). CDR3 length: 18 amino acids.